The present TCR beta chain was sequenced within a study of technical replicates of blood from a handful of donors. This CDR3 spans 15 amino acids. V lost 4 bases, J lost 2 bases, and 7 bases stayed unmatched. Germline CDR1 and CDR2: MGHRA and YSYEKL. This table comes from immunoSEQ multiplex PCR, and its TCRdb copy is limited to in-frame clones, with some not included. The table includes more than 65,000 clones, roughly 96% detected once. The chain is built from TRBV4-1 and TRBJ2-7; 8 bases fit TRBD1. This clonotype was obtained from a human donor in good health. Material for sequencing was T cells isolated from PBMCs. DNA for the CDR3: TGCGCCAGCAGCCGAGAAACAGGGGGAGCCTACGAGCAGTACTTC. Translation: CASSRETGGAYEQYF.